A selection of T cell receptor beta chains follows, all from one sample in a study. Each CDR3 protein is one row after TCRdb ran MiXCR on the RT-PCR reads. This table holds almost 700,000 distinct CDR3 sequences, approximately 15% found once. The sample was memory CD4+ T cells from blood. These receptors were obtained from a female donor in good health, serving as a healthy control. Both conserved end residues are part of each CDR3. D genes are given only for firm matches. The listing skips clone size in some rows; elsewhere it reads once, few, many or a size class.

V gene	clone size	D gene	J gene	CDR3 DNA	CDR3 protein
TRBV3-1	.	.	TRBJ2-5	TGTGCCAGCAGCTTAACCCCCCTACTAGAGTACCAAGAGACCCAGTACTTC	CASSLTPLLEYQETQYF
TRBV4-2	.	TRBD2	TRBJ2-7	TGTGCCAGCAGCCACTCCCCCTTTCCGGGACTAGCGGGAGGAGGCGAGCAGTACTTC	CASSHSPFPGLAGGGEQYF
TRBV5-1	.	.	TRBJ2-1	TGCGCCAGCAGCTTGGACCCAGACAATGAGCAGTTCTTC	CASSLDPDNEQFF
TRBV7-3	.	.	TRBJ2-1	TGTGCCAGCAGCTCCCCTCAGTGGGAAAGAGGGGATGAGCAGTTCTTC	CASSSPQWERGDEQFF
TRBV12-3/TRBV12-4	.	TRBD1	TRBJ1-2	TGTGCCAGCAGTTTCCGGGACAGGGGGCGAGGCTACACCTTC	CASSFRDRGRGYTF
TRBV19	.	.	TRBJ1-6	TGTGCCAGTAGTTTCGGGACTCCCTCGTCCCTCCACTTT	CASSFGTPSSLHF
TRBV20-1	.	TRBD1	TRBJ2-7	TGCAGTGCCGCATCACCGAAGACAGGGGCCTACGAGCAGTACTTC	CSAASPKTGAYEQYF
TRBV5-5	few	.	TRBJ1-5	TGTGCCAGCAGCGTCGACAGAAACAATCAGCCCCAGCATTTT	CASSVDRNNQPQHF
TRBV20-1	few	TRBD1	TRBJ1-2	TGCAGTGCTAGAGAGAGGATTGCAGGGGGCGCGGGTGGCTACACCTTC	CSARERIAGGAGGYTF
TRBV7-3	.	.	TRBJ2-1	TGTGCCAGCAGCTTGAAGGAGGGTGAGCAGTTCTTC	CASSLKEGEQFF
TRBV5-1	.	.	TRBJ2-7	TGCGCCAGCAGCGCCCGACAAGACTACGAGCAGTACTTC	CASSARQDYEQYF
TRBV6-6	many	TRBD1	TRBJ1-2	TGTGCCAGCAGTTACGCCGGACAGGGAGACTATGGCTACACCTTC	CASSYAGQGDYGYTF
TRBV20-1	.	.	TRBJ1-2	TGCAGTGCCTGGAACAGATATGGCTACACCTTC	CSAWNRYGYTF
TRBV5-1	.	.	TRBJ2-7	TGCGCCAGCAGCTTGGTACCAGGGGCCAACGAGCAGTACTTC	CASSLVPGANEQYF
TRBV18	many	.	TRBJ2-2	TGTGCCAGCTCACCACGAACCGGGAGAACCGGGGAGCTGTTTTTT	CASSPRTGRTGELFF
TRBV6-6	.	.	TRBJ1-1	TGTGCCAGCACTCCTGTCCGTAACACTGAAGCTTTCTTT	CASTPVRNTEAFF
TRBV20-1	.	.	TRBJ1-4	TGCAGTGCCAACCGGGAATCAACTAATGAAAAACTGTTTTTT	CSANRESTNEKLFF
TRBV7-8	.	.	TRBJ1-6	TGTGCCAGCAGCTCGGACGTCGCTAATTCACCCCTCCACTTT	CASSSDVANSPLHF
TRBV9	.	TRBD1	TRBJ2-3	TGTGCCAGCACCTTGGGACAGGGAACAGATACGCAGTATTTT	CASTLGQGTDTQYF
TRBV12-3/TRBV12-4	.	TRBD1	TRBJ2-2	TGTGCCAGCAGTTTGGGACAGGGAATCGGGGAGCTGTTTTTT	CASSLGQGIGELFF
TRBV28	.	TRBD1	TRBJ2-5	TGTGCCAGCAGTTCCCTCGGGACAGGGAAAGAGACCCAGTACTTC	CASSSLGTGKETQYF
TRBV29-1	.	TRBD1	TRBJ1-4	TGCAGCGTTCTCAGGGGGCTGGGGGAAAAACTGTTTTTT	CSVLRGLGEKLFF
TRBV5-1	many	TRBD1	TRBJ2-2	TGCGCCAGCAGCCTCTCCGCCGGGACAGATAACACCGGGGAGCTGTTTTTT	CASSLSAGTDNTGELFF
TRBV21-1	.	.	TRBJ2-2	TGTGCCAGCACCAAGTGTGGGTCGACCGGGGAGCTGTTTTTT	CASTKCGSTGELFF
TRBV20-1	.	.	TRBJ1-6	TGCAGTGCTAGGTGGGCAGGCGGCGTAGATTCACCCCTCCACTTT	CSARWAGGVDSPLHF
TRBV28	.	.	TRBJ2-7	TGTGCCAGCAGTCCCCTTTACCTCGAGCAGTACTTC	CASSPLYLEQYF
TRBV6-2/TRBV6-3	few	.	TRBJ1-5	TGTGCCAGCAGTTACTCGCAACTGACCAATCAGCCCCAGCATTTT	CASSYSQLTNQPQHF
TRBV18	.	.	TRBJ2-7	TGTGCCAGCTCACCCCGGGTAGGGGAAGTTAACGAGCAGTACTTC	CASSPRVGEVNEQYF
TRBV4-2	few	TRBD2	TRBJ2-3	TGTGCCAGCAGCCAGGGGACTAGCGCCCACACAGATACGCAGTATTTT	CASSQGTSAHTDTQYF
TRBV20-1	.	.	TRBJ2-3	TGCAGTGCTAGAGATATTCGGACACCGAGCACAGATACGCAGTATTTT	CSARDIRTPSTDTQYF
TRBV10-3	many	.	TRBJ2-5	TGTGCCATCAGTGAGATGGAGACCCAGTACTTC	CAISEMETQYF
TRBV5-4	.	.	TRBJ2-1	TGTGCCAGCAGCTTGGGTCAGGGTTATGAGCAGTTCTTC	CASSLGQGYEQFF
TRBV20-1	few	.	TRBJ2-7	TGCAGTGCTCGATCCCGGGACGGAATGAACTACGAGCAGTACTTC	CSARSRDGMNYEQYF
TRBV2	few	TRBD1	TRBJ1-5	TGTGCCAGCAGTTCAGGGGGGGGGGCGGTGAATCAGCCCCAGCATTTT	CASSSGGGAVNQPQHF
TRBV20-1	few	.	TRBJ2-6	TGCAGTGCTAGAGTCCACTCTGGGGCCAACGTCCTGACTTTC	CSARVHSGANVLTF
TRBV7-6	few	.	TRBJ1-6	TGTGCCAGCAGCGTGGACACGCCGGGCTCACCCCTCCACTTT	CASSVDTPGSPLHF
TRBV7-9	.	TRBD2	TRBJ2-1	TGTGCCAGCAGCTTAGAAGCGGGGTTGGTCAATGAGCAGTTCTTC	CASSLEAGLVNEQFF
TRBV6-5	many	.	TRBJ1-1	TGTGCCAGCAGTTACTCGAGTACCATGAACACTGAAGCTTTCTTT	CASSYSSTMNTEAFF
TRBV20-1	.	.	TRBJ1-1	TGCAGCGTCACGGTTGTGGTACGTTCAATTTTGAACACTGAAGCTTTCTTT	CSVTVVVRSILNTEAFF
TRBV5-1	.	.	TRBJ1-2	TGCGCCAGCAGCTTCAGGGAACCTAACTATGGCTACACCTTC	CASSFREPNYGYTF
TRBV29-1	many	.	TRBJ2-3	TGCAGCGTTGATCGGAGGGGTAATACGCAGTATTTT	CSVDRRGNTQYF
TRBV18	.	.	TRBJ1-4	TGTGCCAGCTCATCAAGGGACCGGGATAGTTTGGTGTTTTTT	CASSSRDRDSLVFF
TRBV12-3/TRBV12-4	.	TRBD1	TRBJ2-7	TGTGCCAGCAGGCCGGGACAGGAGGGGGCCTACGAGCAGTACTTC	CASRPGQEGAYEQYF
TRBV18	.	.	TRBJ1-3	TGTGCCAGCTCACCGGCAGGAGACCACTCTGGAAACACCATATATTTT	CASSPAGDHSGNTIYF
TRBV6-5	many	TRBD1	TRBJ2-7	TGTGCCAGCAGTTACACGACCGGGACAGGGGCCCACGAGCAGTACTTC	CASSYTTGTGAHEQYF
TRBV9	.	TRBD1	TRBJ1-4	TGTGCCAGCAGCGTCTCCGGGACAGCCGCAACTAATGAAAAACTGTTTTTT	CASSVSGTAATNEKLFF
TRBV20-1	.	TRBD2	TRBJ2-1	TGCAGTGCTCCCGGAGGACTAGCGGGAGGACACTACAATGAGCAGTTCTTC	CSAPGGLAGGHYNEQFF
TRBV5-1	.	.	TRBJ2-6	TGCGCCAGCAGCCCGACAGGTTTCTCTGGGGCCAACGTCCTGACTTTC	CASSPTGFSGANVLTF
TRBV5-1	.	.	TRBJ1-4	TGCGCCAGCCAAGTACAGGGAAATGAAAAACTGTTTTTT	CASQVQGNEKLFF
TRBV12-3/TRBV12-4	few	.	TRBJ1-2	TGTGCCAGCAGTCAAGCAGCCTACTATGGCTACACCTTC	CASSQAAYYGYTF
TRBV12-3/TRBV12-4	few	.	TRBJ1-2	TGTGCCAGCAGTTTCGGATCCCAGGCCTATGGCTACACCTTC	CASSFGSQAYGYTF
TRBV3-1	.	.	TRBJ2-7	TGTGCCAGCAGCTTTATTAGGACAGCCTACGAGCAGTACTTC	CASSFIRTAYEQYF
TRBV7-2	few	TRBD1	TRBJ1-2	TGTGCCAGCAGCTTTGGGACAGGGGGAATAGAATATGGCTACACCTTC	CASSFGTGGIEYGYTF
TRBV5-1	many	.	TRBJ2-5	TGCGCCAGCAGCTTGATGGGGCCCCAGGAGACCCAGTACTTC	CASSLMGPQETQYF
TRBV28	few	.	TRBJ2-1	TGTGCCAGCAGTCCCATTCCTAGGAATGAGCAGTTCTTC	CASSPIPRNEQFF
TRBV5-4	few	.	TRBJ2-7	TGTGCCAGCAGGATTGACTGGGGTGACGAGCAGTACTTC	CASRIDWGDEQYF
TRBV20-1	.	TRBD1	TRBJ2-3	TGCAGTGCTCTGGGACAGGGTACAGATACGCAGTATTTT	CSALGQGTDTQYF
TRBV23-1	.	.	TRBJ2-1	TGCGCCAGCAGTCAATCGATCCAGTACAATGAGCAGTTCTTC	CASSQSIQYNEQFF
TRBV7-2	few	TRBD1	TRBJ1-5	TGTGCCAGCAGCTTAGACCGTGGGACAGGGGGCCGGGTTAGCAATCAGCCCCAGCATTTT	CASSLDRGTGGRVSNQPQHF